This T cell receptor (beta chain) was recovered during a study of T cells in tumors after PD-1 blockade. Study as a whole: Either cemiplimab 350 mg every 2 weeks or pembrolizumab 200 mg every 3 weeks was given. During anti-PD-1 treatment, some patients continued daily vismodegib 150 mg.

Only in-frame clones appear in the TCRdb table, and some are missing; sequencing was by immunoSEQ multiplex PCR. The profile shows approximately 50,000 clones, roughly 80% of them singletons. From germline, CDR1 is SGHRS and CDR2 YFSETQ. Trimming removed 1 base at V and 1 base at J, with 5 bases between. CDR3 length: 13 residues. V gene TRBV5-1 combines with J gene TRBJ1-1, with D uncertain. The starting material was PBMCs, obtained before anti-PD-1 therapy. This TCR was recovered from a human donor with advanced basal cell or squamous cell carcinoma (not recorded which). The CDR3 region has the DNA TGCGCCAGCAGCTTGTTCGGGAACACTGAAGCTTTCTTT. This encodes CASSLFGNTEAFF.